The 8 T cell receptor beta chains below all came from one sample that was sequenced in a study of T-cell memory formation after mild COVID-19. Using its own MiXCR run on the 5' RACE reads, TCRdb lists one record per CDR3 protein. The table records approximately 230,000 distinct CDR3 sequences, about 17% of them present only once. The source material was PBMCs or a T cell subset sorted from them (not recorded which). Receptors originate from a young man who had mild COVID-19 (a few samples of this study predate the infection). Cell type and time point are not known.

CDR3 region: CASSVSGGNQPQHF. In nucleotides, the CDR3 is TGTGCCAGCAGTGTGTCTGGGGGCAATCAGCCCCAGCATTTT. The chain employs TRBV2 and TRBJ1-5; D uncertain. Per the germline V gene, CDR1 is SNHLY and CDR2 is FYNNEI. The V and J ends lost 4 bases and 2 bases respectively, with 9 bases between them. This CDR3 region has 14 residues.

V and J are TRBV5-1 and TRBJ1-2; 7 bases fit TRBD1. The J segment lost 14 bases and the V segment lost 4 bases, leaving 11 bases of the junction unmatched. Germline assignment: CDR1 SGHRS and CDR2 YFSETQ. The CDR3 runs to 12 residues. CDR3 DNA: TGCGCCAGCAGCGCGCCGGACAGGCTCTTTACCTTC. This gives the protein CASSAPDRLFTF.

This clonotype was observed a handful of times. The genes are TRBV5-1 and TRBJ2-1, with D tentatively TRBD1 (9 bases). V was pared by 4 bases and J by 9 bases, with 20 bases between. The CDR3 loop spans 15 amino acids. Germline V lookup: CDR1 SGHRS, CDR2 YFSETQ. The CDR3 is CASSPSGGGQGEQFF. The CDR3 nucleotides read TGCGCCAGCAGCCCTTCCGGGGGGGGACAGGGTGAGCAGTTCTTC.

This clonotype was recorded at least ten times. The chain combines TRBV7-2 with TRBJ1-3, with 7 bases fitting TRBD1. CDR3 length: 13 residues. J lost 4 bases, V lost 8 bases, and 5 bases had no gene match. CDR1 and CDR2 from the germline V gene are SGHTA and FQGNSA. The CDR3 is CASRQGGGNTIYF. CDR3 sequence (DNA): TGTGCCAGCCGACAGGGAGGCGGAAACACCATATATTTT.

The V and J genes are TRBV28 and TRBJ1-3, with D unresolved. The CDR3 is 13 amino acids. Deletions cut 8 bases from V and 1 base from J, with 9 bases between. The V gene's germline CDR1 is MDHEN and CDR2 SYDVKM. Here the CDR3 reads CASLEGSGNTIYF. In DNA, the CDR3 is TGTGCCAGCCTCGAGGGTTCTGGAAACACCATATATTTT. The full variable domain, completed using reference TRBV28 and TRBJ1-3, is DVKVTQSSRYLVKRTGEKVFLECVQDMDHENMFWYRQDPGLGLRLIYFSYDVKMKEKGDIPEGYSVSREKKERFSLILESASTNQTSMYLCASLEGSGNTIYFGEGSWLTVV.

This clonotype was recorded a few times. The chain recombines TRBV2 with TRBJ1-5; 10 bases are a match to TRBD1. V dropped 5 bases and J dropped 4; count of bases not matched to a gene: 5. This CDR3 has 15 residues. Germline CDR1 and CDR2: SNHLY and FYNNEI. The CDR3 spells CASSRQGALNQPQHF. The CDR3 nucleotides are TGTGCCAGCAGTCGACAGGGGGCCTTGAATCAGCCCCAGCATTTT.

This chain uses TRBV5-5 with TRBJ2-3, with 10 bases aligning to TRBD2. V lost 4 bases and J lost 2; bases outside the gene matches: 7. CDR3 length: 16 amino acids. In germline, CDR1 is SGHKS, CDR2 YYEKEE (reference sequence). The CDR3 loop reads CASSQGTSDFTDTQYF. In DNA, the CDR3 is TGTGCCAGCAGCCAGGGGACTAGCGACTTCACAGATACGCAGTATTTT.

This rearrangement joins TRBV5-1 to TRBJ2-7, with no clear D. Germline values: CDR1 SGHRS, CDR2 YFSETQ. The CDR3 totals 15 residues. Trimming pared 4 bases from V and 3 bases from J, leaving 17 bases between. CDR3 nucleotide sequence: TGCGCCAGCAGCCCCCAGGCCGGATCCCTCTACGAGCAGTACTTC. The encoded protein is CASSPQAGSLYEQYF.